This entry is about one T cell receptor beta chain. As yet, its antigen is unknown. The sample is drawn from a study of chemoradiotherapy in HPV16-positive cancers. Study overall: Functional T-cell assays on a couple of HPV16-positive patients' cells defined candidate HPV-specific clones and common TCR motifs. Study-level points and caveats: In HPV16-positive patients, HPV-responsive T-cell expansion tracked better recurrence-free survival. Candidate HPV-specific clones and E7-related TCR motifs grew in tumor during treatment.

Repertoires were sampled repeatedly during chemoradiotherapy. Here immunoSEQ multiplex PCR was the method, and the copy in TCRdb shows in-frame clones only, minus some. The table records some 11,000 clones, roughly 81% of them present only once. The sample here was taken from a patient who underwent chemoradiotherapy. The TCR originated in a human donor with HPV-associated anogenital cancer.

The CDR3 coding sequence is TGTGCCAGCAGCCTTGGGGGGGTCGGGAGGTTTACGCAGTATTTT. It specifies CASSLGGVGRFTQYF. This chain links TRBV5-4 with TRBJ2-3; 7 bases are shared with TRBD2. With V trimmed by 4 bases and J by 8 bases, 13 bases remained unmatched. CDR1 is SGHNT, CDR2 YYREEE, per germline (reference sequence). CDR3 length: 15 amino acids.